This T cell receptor beta chain emerged from a study of blood T cell repertoires in COVID-19. Germline V gene data show CDR1 as LGHNA and CDR2 as YNFKEQ. V shed 4 bases and J shed 2 bases, with 16 bases lying between them. The CDR3 runs to 16 residues. Libraries were prepared by immunoSEQ multiplex PCR; TCRdb keeps only in-frame clonotypes and omits some of them. The repertoire holds around 31,000 clones, approximately 91% seen once, with 6.5% to 10% in the top ten. V gene TRBV4-2 combines with J gene TRBJ2-3; D perhaps matches TRBD2 (6 bases). The sample was peripheral blood. The sequence was collected from a man aged 55 to 70 with COVID-19, enrolled during active disease. CDR3 nucleotides: TGTGCCAGCAGCCCGAGCCGGGACTTCTACACAGATACGCAGTATTTT. Its protein is CASSPSRDFYTDTQYF.